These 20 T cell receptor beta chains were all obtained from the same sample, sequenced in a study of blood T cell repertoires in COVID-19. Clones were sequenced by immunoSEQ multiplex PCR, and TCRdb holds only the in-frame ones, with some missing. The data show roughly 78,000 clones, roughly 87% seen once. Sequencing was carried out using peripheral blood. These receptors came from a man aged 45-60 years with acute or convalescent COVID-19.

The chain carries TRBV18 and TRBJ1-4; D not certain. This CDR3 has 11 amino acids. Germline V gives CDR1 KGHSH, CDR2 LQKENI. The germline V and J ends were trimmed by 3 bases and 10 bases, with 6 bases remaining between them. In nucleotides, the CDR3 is TGTGCCAGCTCACCCGGGAGAAAACTGTTTTTT. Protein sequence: CASSPGRKLFF.

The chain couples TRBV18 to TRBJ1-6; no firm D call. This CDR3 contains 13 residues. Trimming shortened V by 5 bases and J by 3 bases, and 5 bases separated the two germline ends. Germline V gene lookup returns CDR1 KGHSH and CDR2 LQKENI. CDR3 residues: CASSSNYNSPLHF. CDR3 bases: TGTGCCAGCTCATCAAACTATAATTCACCCCTCCACTTT.

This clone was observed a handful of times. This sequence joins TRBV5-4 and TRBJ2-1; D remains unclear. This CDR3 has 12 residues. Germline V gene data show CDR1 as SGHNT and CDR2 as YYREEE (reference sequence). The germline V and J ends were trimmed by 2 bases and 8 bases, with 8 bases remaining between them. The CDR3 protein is CASSFYRDEQFF. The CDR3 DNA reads TGTGCCAGCAGCTTTTATCGGGATGAGCAGTTCTTC. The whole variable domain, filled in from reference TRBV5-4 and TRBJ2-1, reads ETGVTQSPTHLIKTRGQQVTLRCSSQSGHNTVSWYQQALGQGPQFIFQYYREEENGRGNFPPRFSGLQFPNYSSELNVNALELDDSALYLCASSFYRDEQFFGPGTRLTVL.

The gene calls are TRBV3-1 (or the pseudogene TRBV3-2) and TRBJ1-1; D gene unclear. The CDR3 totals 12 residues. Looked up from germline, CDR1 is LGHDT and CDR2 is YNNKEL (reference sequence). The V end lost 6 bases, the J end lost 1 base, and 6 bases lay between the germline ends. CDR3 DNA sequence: TGTGCCAGCAGGGCCAAGAACACTGAAGCTTTCTTT. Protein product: CASRAKNTEAFF.

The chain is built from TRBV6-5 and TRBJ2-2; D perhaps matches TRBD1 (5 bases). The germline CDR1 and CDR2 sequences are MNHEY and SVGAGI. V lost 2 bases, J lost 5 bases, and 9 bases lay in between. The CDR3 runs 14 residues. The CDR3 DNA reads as TGTGCCAGCAGTTACAGGGGTGGGACCGGGGAGCTGTTTTTT. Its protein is CASSYRGGTGELFF.

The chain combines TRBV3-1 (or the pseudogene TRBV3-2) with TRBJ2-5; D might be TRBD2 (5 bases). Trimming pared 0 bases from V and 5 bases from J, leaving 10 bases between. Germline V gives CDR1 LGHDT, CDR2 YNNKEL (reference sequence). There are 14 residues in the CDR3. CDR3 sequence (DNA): TGTGCCAGCAGCCAAGATTCGAGGGCTGAGACCCAGTACTTC. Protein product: CASSQDSRAETQYF.

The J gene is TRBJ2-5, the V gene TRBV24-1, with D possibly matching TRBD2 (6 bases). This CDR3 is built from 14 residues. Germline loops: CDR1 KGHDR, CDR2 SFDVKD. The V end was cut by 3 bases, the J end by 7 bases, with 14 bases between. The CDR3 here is CATSDLDSGRTQYF. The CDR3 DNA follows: TGTGCCACCAGTGATCTGGACTCCGGGAGGACCCAGTACTTC.

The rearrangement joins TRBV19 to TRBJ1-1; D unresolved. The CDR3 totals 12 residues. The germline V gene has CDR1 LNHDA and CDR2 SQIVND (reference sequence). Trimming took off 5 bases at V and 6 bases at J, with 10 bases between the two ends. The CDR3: CASSLGRSEAFF. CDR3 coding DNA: TGTGCCAGTAGTTTAGGGAGATCTGAAGCTTTCTTT.

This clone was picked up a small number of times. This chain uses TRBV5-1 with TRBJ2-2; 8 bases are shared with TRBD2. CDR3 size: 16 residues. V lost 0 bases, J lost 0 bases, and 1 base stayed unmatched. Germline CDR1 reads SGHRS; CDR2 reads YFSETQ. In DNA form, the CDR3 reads TGCGCCAGCAGCTTGGGTAGCGGGGCGAACACCGGGGAGCTGTTTTTT. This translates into CASSLGSGANTGELFF.

DNA for the CDR3: TGTGCCACCAGTGAGTGGGGAGTCCCGACCGGGGAGCTGTTTTTT. This translates into CATSEWGVPTGELFF. The rearrangement joins TRBV24-1 to TRBJ2-2; possible D gene TRBD2, 5 bases. The CDR3 is 15 residues long. CDR1 and CDR2 from the germline V gene are KGHDR and SFDVKD. With 4 bases removed from V and 5 bases from J, the gap between germline ends came to 13 bases.

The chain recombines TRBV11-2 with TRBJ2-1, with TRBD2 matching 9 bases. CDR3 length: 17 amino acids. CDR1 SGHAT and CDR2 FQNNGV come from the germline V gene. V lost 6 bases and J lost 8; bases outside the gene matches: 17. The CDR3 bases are TGTGCCAGCAGTCGAAGGTCTAGCGGGGTAATTCTTGATGAGCAGTTCTTC. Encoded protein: CASSRRSSGVILDEQFF.

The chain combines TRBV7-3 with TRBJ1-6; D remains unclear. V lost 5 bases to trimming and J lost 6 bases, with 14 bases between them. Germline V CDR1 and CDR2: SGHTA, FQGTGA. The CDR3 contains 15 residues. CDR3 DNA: TGTGCCAGCAGCGCCGGCGGGCCCCTTAATTCACCCCTCCACTTT. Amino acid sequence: CASSAGGPLNSPLHF. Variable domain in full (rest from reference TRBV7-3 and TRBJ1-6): GAGVSQTPSNKVTEKGKYVELRCDPISGHTALYWYRQSLGQGPEFLIYFQGTGAADDSGLPNDRFFAVRPEGSVSTLKIQRTERGDSAVYLCASSAGGPLNSPLHFGNGTRLTVT.

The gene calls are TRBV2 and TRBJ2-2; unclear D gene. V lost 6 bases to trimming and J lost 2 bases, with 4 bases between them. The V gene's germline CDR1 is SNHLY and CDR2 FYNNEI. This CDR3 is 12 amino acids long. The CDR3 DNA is TGTGCCAGCAGCTTTAACACCGGGGAGCTGTTTTTT. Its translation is CASSFNTGELFF.

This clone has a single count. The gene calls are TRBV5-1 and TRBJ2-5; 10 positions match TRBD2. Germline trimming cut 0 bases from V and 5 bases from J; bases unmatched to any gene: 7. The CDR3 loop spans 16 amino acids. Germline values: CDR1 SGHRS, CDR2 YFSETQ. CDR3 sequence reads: CASSLAIAGGQETQYF. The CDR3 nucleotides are TGCGCCAGCAGCTTGGCAATAGCGGGGGGACAGGAGACCCAGTACTTC.

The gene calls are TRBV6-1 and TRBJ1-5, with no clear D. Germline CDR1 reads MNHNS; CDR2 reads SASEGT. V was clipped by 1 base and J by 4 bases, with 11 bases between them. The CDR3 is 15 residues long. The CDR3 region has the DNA TGTGCCAGCAGTGAAGGGAGGGTTGGGAATCAGCCCCAGCATTTT. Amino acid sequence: CASSEGRVGNQPQHF.

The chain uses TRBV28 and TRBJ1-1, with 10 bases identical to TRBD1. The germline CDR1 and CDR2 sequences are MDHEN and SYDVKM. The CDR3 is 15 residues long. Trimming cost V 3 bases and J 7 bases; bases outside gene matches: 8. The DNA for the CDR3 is TGTGCCAGCAGTTTCCCCTGGACAGGGGGGGTTGAAGCTTTCTTT. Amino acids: CASSFPWTGGVEAFF.

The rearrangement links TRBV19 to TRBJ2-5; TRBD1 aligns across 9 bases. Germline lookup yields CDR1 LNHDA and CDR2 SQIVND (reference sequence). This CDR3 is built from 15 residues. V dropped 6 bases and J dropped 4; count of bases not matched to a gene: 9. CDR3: CASSGTGNSGETQYF. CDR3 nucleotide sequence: TGTGCCAGTAGCGGGACAGGGAATAGTGGAGAGACCCAGTACTTC.

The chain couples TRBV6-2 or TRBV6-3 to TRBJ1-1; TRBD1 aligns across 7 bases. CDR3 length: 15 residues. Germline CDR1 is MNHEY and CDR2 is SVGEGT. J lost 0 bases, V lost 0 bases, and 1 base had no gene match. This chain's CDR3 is CASSYSTGLNTEAFF. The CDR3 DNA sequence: TGTGCCAGCAGTTACTCGACAGGGCTGAACACTGAAGCTTTCTTT.

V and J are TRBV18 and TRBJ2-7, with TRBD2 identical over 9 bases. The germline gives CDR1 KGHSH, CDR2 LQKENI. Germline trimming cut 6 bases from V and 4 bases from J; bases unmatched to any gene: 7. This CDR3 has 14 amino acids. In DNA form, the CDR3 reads TGTGCCAGCTCCGGGCTAGCGGGGACATACGAGCAGTACTTC. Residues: CASSGLAGTYEQYF.

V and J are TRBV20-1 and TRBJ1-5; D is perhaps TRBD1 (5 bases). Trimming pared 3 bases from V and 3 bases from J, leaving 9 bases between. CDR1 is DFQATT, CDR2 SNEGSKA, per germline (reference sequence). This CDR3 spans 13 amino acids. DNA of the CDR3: TGCAGTGCTAGTACAGGAACCAATCAGCCCCAGCATTTT. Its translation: CSASTGTNQPQHF.